This note documents a single TCR beta chain sequence. The antigen is unknown. This sample was included in a study of vaccination and CD4 T cells after COVID-19. The CDR3 has 16 amino acids. In germline, CDR1 is SGHTA, CDR2 FQGNSA. The V end lost 1 base, the J end lost 6 bases, and 17 bases lay between the germline ends. The treatment denotes: approximately 10-day PBMC culture with coronavirus spike peptide pools or control peptides (ViraFEST assay). At the Johns Hopkins FTIC core, DNA taken from cultured CD4+ T cells was sequenced by way of the Oncomine TCR Beta short-read assay. Cultures of CD4+ T cells served as the source for extracting genomic DNA. TCRdb re-called the PCR reads with MiXCR, one entry per CDR3 protein. Among just under 20,000 distinct CDR3 sequences, around 48% were seen once, and the ten largest hold roughly 2.5%.

The receptor was isolated from a human donor who had recovered from COVID-19. The sequencing here drew on CD4+ T cells from blood, cultured in vitro, taken after SARS-CoV-2 vaccination. This chain connects TRBV7-2 to TRBJ2-3; D gene uncertain. The CDR3 DNA sequence: TGTGCCAGCAGCTTAGAGCGCCTGGAGCCGGCGGATACGCAGTATTTT. This translates into CASSLERLEPADTQYF.